One sample yielded the 16 T cell receptor beta chains listed below, sequenced in a study of T cell responses to AZD1222 COVID-19 vaccine. Measured with immunoSEQ multiplex PCR; TCRdb has only the in-frame clones, and not every one. Of about 270,000 clones detected, almost 95% appear once; the ten largest clones hold 0.55%. Here the sequenced sample was peripheral blood, taken 28 days after the second AZD1222 dose. The origin of the receptors is an adult who received the AZD1222 COVID-19 vaccine.

The chain recombines TRBV7-2 with TRBJ2-7; weak D call: TRBD2 (5 bases). The germline gives CDR1 SGHTA, CDR2 FQGNSA. Trimming cost V 2 bases and J 3 bases, with 8 bases left between them. The CDR3 is 13 amino acids. The CDR3 DNA reads as TGTGCCAGCAGCTTAAATCGGGGCTACGAGCAGTACTTC. Protein sequence: CASSLNRGYEQYF.

This chain links TRBV2 with TRBJ1-1, with D hard to call. This CDR3 has 14 amino acids. Germline CDR1 and CDR2: SNHLY and FYNNEI. V lost 4 bases, J lost 3 bases, and 12 bases lay in between. The CDR3 spells CASSVQGFYTEAFF. The CDR3 region has the DNA TGTGCCAGCAGTGTACAAGGGTTTTACACTGAAGCTTTCTTT.

The rearrangement joins TRBV5-1 to TRBJ2-3; 8 nucleotides match TRBD2. From germline, CDR1 is SGHRS and CDR2 YFSETQ. J gave up 2 bases and V 1 base, and 6 bases lay outside the gene matches. This CDR3 spans 16 amino acids. The CDR3 here is CASSLTTGGLTDTQYF. The CDR3 bases are TGCGCCAGCAGCTTGACGACGGGGGGGCTCACAGATACGCAGTATTTT. Drawing the rest from reference TRBV5-1 and TRBJ2-3, the complete variable domain is KAGVTQTPRYLIKTRGQQVTLSCSPISGHRSVSWYQQTPGQGLQFLFEYFSETQRNKGNFPGRFSGRQFSNSRSEMNVSTLELGDSALYLCASSLTTGGLTDTQYFGPGTRLTVL.

About this clone itself: Other DNA sequences of this sample code for an identical CDR3. The chain joins TRBV28 to TRBJ1-5; D is unresolved. CDR3 length equals 12 residues. The V gene's germline CDR1 is MDHEN and CDR2 SYDVKM. The V end lost 3 bases, the J end lost 4 bases, and 4 bases lay between the germline ends. CDR3 region: CASSLGNQPQHF. DNA of the CDR3: TGTGCCAGCAGTTTGGGAAATCAGCCCCAGCATTTT.

The chain couples TRBV11-2 to TRBJ2-5, with D unresolved. Per the germline V gene, CDR1 is SGHAT and CDR2 is FQNNGV. V was shortened by 5 bases and J by 4 bases, with 17 bases between the two germline ends. This CDR3 region has 15 residues. CDR3 DNA sequence: TGTGCCAGCAGCAACATTGGTTGGCAAGGAGAGACCCAGTACTTC. Encoded protein: CASSNIGWQGETQYF.

The chain links TRBV3-1 (or the pseudogene TRBV3-2) to TRBJ2-4; 12 bases are a match to TRBD2. Germline loops: CDR1 LGHDT, CDR2 YNNKEL (reference sequence). V shed 2 bases, J shed 8 bases, and the junction held 7 bases outside the gene matches. CDR3 size: 16 residues. The CDR3 spells CASSQMKTSGSDIQYF. The CDR3 coding sequence is TGTGCCAGCAGCCAAATGAAGACTAGCGGGAGTGACATTCAGTACTTC.

The chain couples TRBV21-1 to TRBJ1-5. TRBV21-1 is tagged as a pseudogene. This CDR3 comprises 11 residues. CDR3 nucleotide sequence: TGTGCCAGGGGGGACAATCAGCCCCAGCATTTT. This encodes CARGDNQPQHF.

This chain connects TRBV5-6 to TRBJ2-3; a weak D match, TRBD1 (5 bases). Deletions cut 2 bases from V and 10 bases from J, with 20 bases between. The length of the CDR3 is 15 residues. Germline CDR1 SGHDT, CDR2 YYEEEE. The CDR3 DNA follows: TGTGCCAGCAGCTTTTTGCCCCGTTACTCAGGGCCGCAGTATTTT. Its protein is CASSFLPRYSGPQYF.

V gene TRBV27 combines with J gene TRBJ2-7, with 12 nucleotides matching TRBD2. Germline V gene sequence: CDR1 MNHEY, CDR2 SMNVEV (reference sequence). The V gene end was trimmed by 5 bases and the J gene end by 6 bases; junction bases not matched to a gene: 8. The CDR3 loop spans 15 amino acids. The CDR3 nucleotides are TGTGCCAGCAGTCAACTAGCGGGAGGTGCCCTCGAGCAGTACTTC. This encodes CASSQLAGGALEQYF.

This rearrangement joins TRBV5-4 to TRBJ1-6; 8 positions match TRBD1. In germline, CDR1 is SGHNT, CDR2 YYREEE (reference sequence). V shed 4 bases and J 9 bases; nucleotides not matched to a gene: 12. The CDR3 loop spans 16 amino acids. The CDR3 is CASSPAGGRLLSPLHF. CDR3 coding DNA: TGTGCCAGCAGCCCCGCAGGGGGCAGACTCCTTTCACCCCTCCACTTT.

This chain connects TRBV6-5 to TRBJ2-7; 8 bases are a match to TRBD1. The CDR3 totals 16 residues. Trimming cost V 2 bases and J 0 bases; bases outside gene matches: 6. Germline V gene sequence: CDR1 MNHEY, CDR2 SVGAGI. CDR3 amino acids: CASSYSSGGLSYEQYF. The DNA of the CDR3 is TGTGCCAGCAGTTACAGCTCAGGGGGCCTCTCCTACGAGCAGTACTTC.

This clone was seen just once. This chain uses TRBV19 with TRBJ2-7; perhaps TRBD2 as D (6 bases). CDR1 LNHDA and CDR2 SQIVND come from the germline V gene (reference sequence). The CDR3 contains 13 residues. The V end was cut by 0 bases, the J end by 5 bases, with 8 bases between. For the CDR3, the DNA is TGTGCCAGTAGTATAGAGCGGGGCGACGAGCAGTACTTC. Amino acids: CASSIERGDEQYF.

This sequence joins TRBV6-5 and TRBJ2-3; TRBD2 aligns across 8 bases. Trimming took 4 bases from V and 3 from J; bases not matched to a gene: 9. This CDR3 contains 16 residues. The germline V gene has CDR1 MNHEY and CDR2 SVGAGI. Here the CDR3 DNA reads TGTGCCAGCAGTTTGGGCGGAGCGGGGGCGACAGATACGCAGTATTTT. Protein: CASSLGGAGATDTQYF.

The chain employs TRBV11-2 and TRBJ2-7; tentatively, D is TRBD2 (6 bases). Germline CDR1 reads SGHAT; CDR2 reads FQNNGV. CDR3 size: 14 residues. Between the trimmed V and J ends, which lost 0 bases and 9 bases, there was a span of 15 bases. CDR3 loop: CASSLDQEGWVQYF. The CDR3 coding sequence is TGTGCCAGCAGCTTAGATCAGGAGGGATGGGTGCAGTACTTC.

This clone is a singleton in its sample. The chain joins TRBV14 to TRBJ1-1; D is undetermined. Trimming pared 5 bases from V and 1 base from J, leaving 5 bases between. CDR3 size: 12 residues. CDR1 is SGHDN, CDR2 FVKESK, per germline. CDR3 region: CASSWGNTEAFF. The CDR3 DNA follows: TGTGCCAGCAGCTGGGGGAACACTGAAGCTTTCTTT.

The gene calls are TRBV9 and TRBJ1-3; the D is unclear. Per the germline V gene, CDR1 is SGDLS and CDR2 is YYNGEE. CDR3 length: 13 residues. Between the trimmed V and J ends, which lost 3 bases and 3 bases, there was a span of 7 bases. Here the CDR3 reads CASSGPGGNTIYF. In nucleotides, the CDR3 is TGTGCCAGCAGCGGACCCGGTGGAAACACCATATATTTT.